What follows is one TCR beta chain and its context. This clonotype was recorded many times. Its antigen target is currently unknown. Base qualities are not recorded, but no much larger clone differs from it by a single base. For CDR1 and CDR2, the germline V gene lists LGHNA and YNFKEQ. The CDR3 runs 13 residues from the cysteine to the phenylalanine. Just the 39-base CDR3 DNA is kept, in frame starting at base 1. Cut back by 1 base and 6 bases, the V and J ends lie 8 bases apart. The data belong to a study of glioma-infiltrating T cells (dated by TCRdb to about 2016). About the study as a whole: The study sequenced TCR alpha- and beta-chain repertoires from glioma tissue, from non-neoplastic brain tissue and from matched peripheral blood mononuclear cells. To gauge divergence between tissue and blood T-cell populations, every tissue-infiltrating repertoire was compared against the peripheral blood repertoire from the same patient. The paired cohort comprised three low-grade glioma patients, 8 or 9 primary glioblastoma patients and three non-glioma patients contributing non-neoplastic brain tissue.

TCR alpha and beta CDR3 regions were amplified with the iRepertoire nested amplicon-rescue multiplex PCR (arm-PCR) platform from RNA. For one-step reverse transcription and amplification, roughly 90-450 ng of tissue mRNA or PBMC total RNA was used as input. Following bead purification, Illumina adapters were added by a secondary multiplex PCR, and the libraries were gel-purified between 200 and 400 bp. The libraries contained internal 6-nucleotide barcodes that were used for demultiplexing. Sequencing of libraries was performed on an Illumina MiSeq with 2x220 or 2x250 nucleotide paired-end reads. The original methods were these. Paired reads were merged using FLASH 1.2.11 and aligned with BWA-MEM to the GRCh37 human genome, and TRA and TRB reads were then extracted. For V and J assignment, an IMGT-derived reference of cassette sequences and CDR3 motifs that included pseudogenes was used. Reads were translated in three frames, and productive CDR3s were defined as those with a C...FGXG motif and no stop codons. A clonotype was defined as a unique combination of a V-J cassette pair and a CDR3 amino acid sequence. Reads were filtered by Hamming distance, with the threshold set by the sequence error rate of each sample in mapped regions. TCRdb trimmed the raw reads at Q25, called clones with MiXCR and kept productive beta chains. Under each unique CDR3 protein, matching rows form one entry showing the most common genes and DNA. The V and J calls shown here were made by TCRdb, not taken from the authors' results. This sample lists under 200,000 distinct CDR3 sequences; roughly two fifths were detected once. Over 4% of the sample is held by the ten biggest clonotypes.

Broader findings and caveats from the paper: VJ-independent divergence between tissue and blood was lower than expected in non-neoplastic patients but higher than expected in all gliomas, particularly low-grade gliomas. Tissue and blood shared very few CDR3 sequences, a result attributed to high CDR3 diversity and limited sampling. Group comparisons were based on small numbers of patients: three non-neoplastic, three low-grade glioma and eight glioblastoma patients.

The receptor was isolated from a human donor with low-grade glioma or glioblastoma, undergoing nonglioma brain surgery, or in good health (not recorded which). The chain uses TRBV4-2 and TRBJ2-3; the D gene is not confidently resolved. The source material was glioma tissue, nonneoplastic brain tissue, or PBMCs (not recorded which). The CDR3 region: CASSQGKQDTQYF. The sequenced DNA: TGTGCCAGCAGCCAAGGGAAGCAGGATACGCAGTATTTT.